A selection of T cell receptor beta chains follows, all from one sample in a study of cytomegalovirus exposure and HLA in healthy donors. Only in-frame clones appear in the TCRdb table, and some are missing; sequencing was by immunoSEQ multiplex PCR. The sample includes roughly 190,000 clones, roughly four fifths of them seen just once. Material for sequencing was PBMCs. These receptors came from a woman aged 18-35 years in good health and CMV-seronegative. The CDR3 runs from the conserved cysteine through the conserved F or W. Each record gives: J gene, clone size, D gene, V gene, CDR3 DNA, CDR3 protein. A D gene is named only where the DNA matches it firmly. Size is stated for part of the rows, as once, few or many counts, or as a class when the clone is expanded.

j_gene: TRBJ1-6
abundance: once
d_gene: NA
v_gene: TRBV30
CDR3nt: TGTGCCTGGGCAACAGGGATGGGTGATAATTCACCCCTCCACTTT
CDR3aa: CAWATGMGDNSPLHF

j_gene: TRBJ1-5
abundance: NA
d_gene: NA
v_gene: TRBV16
CDR3nt: TGTGCCAGCAGCTCTCGGCCTTCAGGGGATCAGCCCCAGCATTTT
CDR3aa: CASSSRPSGDQPQHF

j_gene: TRBJ2-7
abundance: NA
d_gene: NA
v_gene: TRBV7-8
CDR3nt: TGTGCCAGCAGCTCGCTGGGCGCTTACGAGCAGTACTTC
CDR3aa: CASSSLGAYEQYF

j_gene: TRBJ2-7
abundance: NA
d_gene: NA
v_gene: TRBV5-1
CDR3nt: TGCGCCAGCAGCTTGGGGGCTGCCTACGAGCAGTACTTC
CDR3aa: CASSLGAAYEQYF

j_gene: TRBJ2-7
abundance: NA
d_gene: NA
v_gene: TRBV2
CDR3nt: TGTGCCAGCAGTCTACAGGGCAATCTCTACGAGCAGTACTTC
CDR3aa: CASSLQGNLYEQYF

j_gene: TRBJ1-2
abundance: NA
d_gene: NA
v_gene: TRBV5-1
CDR3nt: TGCGCCAGCAGCTTTCAGGGTAATGGCTACACCTTC
CDR3aa: CASSFQGNGYTF

j_gene: TRBJ2-3
abundance: NA
d_gene: NA
v_gene: TRBV7-2
CDR3nt: TGTGCCAGCAGTCCCTTCGTCCGCGGCACAGATACGCAGTATTTT
CDR3aa: CASSPFVRGTDTQYF

j_gene: TRBJ2-1
abundance: NA
d_gene: TRBD2
v_gene: TRBV11-2
CDR3nt: TGTGCCAGCAGATCGGGACTAGCGGGATTCAATGAGCAGTTCTTC
CDR3aa: CASRSGLAGFNEQFF

j_gene: TRBJ2-2
abundance: NA
d_gene: TRBD2
v_gene: TRBV4-1
CDR3nt: TGCGCCAGCAGCCAAGGGCTAGCGGGAGGTCACGGCACCGGGGAGCTGTTTTTT
CDR3aa: CASSQGLAGGHGTGELFF

j_gene: TRBJ2-7
abundance: NA
d_gene: TRBD1
v_gene: TRBV6-6
CDR3nt: TGTGCCAGCAGTGTCCCAATGGGACAGGGGGTTGGCGAGCAGTACTTC
CDR3aa: CASSVPMGQGVGEQYF

j_gene: TRBJ2-5
abundance: NA
d_gene: NA
v_gene: TRBV11-1
CDR3nt: TGTGCCAGCAGCTTAAGAGGGCGAGAGACCCAGTACTTC
CDR3aa: CASSLRGRETQYF

j_gene: TRBJ2-2
abundance: NA
d_gene: NA
v_gene: TRBV5-6
CDR3nt: TGTGCCAGCAGCTTGGTACTAGGAGACACCGGGGAGCTGTTTTTT
CDR3aa: CASSLVLGDTGELFF

j_gene: TRBJ1-1
abundance: once
d_gene: NA
v_gene: TRBV19
CDR3nt: TGTGCCAGTAAGAAAACGGGGAGCAGGACTGAAGCTTTCTTT
CDR3aa: CASKKTGSRTEAFF

j_gene: TRBJ2-5
abundance: NA
d_gene: TRBD2
v_gene: TRBV13
CDR3nt: TGTGCCAGCAGCCCACCATGGGCTAGCGGGGAGGAAGAGACCCAGTACTTC
CDR3aa: CASSPPWASGEEETQYF

j_gene: TRBJ2-7
abundance: NA
d_gene: NA
v_gene: TRBV5-6
CDR3nt: TGTGCCAGCAGCTTGGCAGTACGCTCCTACGAGCAGTACTTC
CDR3aa: CASSLAVRSYEQYF

j_gene: TRBJ1-2
abundance: NA
d_gene: NA
v_gene: TRBV19
CDR3nt: TGTGCCAGTTCGAGGGACTTCTGGGGTGGCTACACCTTC
CDR3aa: CASSRDFWGGYTF

j_gene: TRBJ2-5
abundance: NA
d_gene: TRBD1
v_gene: TRBV19
CDR3nt: TGTGCCAAGACAGGGGCCAACCAAGAGACCCAGTACTTC
CDR3aa: CAKTGANQETQYF

j_gene: TRBJ2-3
abundance: NA
d_gene: NA
v_gene: TRBV5-1
CDR3nt: TGCGCCAGCAGCTGGAGCGGGTCCTATTCAGATACGCAGTATTTT
CDR3aa: CASSWSGSYSDTQYF

j_gene: TRBJ1-3
abundance: NA
d_gene: TRBD1
v_gene: TRBV5-6
CDR3nt: TGTGCCAGCAGCTACACTGCCGGGACAGGGACCGGAAACACCATATATTTT
CDR3aa: CASSYTAGTGTGNTIYF

j_gene: TRBJ2-3
abundance: NA
d_gene: TRBD2
v_gene: TRBV11-2
CDR3nt: TGTGCCAGCAGTGCCGGGACTAGGAGGGATACGCAGTATTTT
CDR3aa: CASSAGTRRDTQYF

j_gene: TRBJ1-2
abundance: NA
d_gene: NA
v_gene: TRBV18
CDR3nt: TGTGCCAGCTCACCACTGCCGGAGGGGAACTATGGCTACACCTTC
CDR3aa: CASSPLPEGNYGYTF

j_gene: TRBJ1-1
abundance: few
d_gene: TRBD1
v_gene: TRBV6-5
CDR3nt: TGTGCCAGCAGTCAACAGGGGTTCCTTGGCACTGAAGCTTTCTTT
CDR3aa: CASSQQGFLGTEAFF

j_gene: TRBJ2-6
abundance: NA
d_gene: NA
v_gene: TRBV5-1
CDR3nt: TGCGCCAGCAGCTTGGCCGGGACTGCCCGCGTCCTGACTTTC
CDR3aa: CASSLAGTARVLTF

j_gene: TRBJ2-7
abundance: once
d_gene: NA
v_gene: TRBV19
CDR3nt: TGTGCCAGTAGTATCGGTGGGCAGGCCTACGAGCAGTACTTC
CDR3aa: CASSIGGQAYEQYF

j_gene: TRBJ2-7
abundance: NA
d_gene: TRBD2
v_gene: TRBV29-1
CDR3nt: TGCAGCGTTCGAAGCGGGAACTACGAGCAGTACTTC
CDR3aa: CSVRSGNYEQYF

j_gene: TRBJ2-2
abundance: NA
d_gene: NA
v_gene: TRBV2
CDR3nt: TGTGCCGGCTACACAGGAAACTCCGGGGAGCTGTTTTTT
CDR3aa: CAGYTGNSGELFF

j_gene: TRBJ1-5
abundance: NA
d_gene: NA
v_gene: TRBV5-4
CDR3nt: TGTGCCAGCAGCATCGGGCCAAGAGTTGCCTCGGGGAATCAGCCCCAGCATTTT
CDR3aa: CASSIGPRVASGNQPQHF

j_gene: TRBJ1-5
abundance: NA
d_gene: NA
v_gene: TRBV19
CDR3nt: TGTGCCAGTAGTATAGGGTTGGGCGGACAGAAGGAGAATCAGCCCCAGCATTTT
CDR3aa: CASSIGLGGQKENQPQHF

j_gene: TRBJ2-5
abundance: NA
d_gene: TRBD2
v_gene: TRBV30
CDR3nt: TGTGCCTGGAGAGGAGGGCTAGCGGCGGAGGAGACCCAGTACTTC
CDR3aa: CAWRGGLAAEETQYF